Listed here are 26 T cell receptor beta chains from one sample, sequenced in a study of T cells expressing NK-cell markers (dated by TCRdb to 2018 to 2021). The library was generated by 5' RACE. This sample was sequenced with an Illumina HiSeq 2000. TCRdb reprocessed the reads; each CDR3 protein sequence makes one entry, and DNA is unavailable. The sample table gives about 160,000 distinct CDR3 sequences. The ten largest clones add up to over 20% of the sample. Sequenced material: blood T cells: a sorted CD56 or NKG2C T cell subset, CD4+ or CD8+ T cells, or bulk PBMC T cells (not recorded which). All receptors derive from a man aged 18 to 69 in good health.

The rearrangement links TRBV9 to TRBJ2-7; lacking DNA, the TRBD1 call made by TCRdb goes unchecked. The CDR3 consists of 15 residues. Germline assignment: CDR1 SGDLS and CDR2 YYNGEE. CDR3 region: CASSVGDGYSPRQYF.

V gene TRBV27 combines with J gene TRBJ1-5; TCRdb's assignment of TRBD1 cannot be checked, as there is no DNA. The length of the CDR3 is 14 residues. Germline CDR1 reads MNHEY; CDR2 reads SMNVEV (reference sequence). The CDR3 spells CASSANRDNQPQHF.

The gene calls are TRBV12-3 or TRBV12-4 and TRBJ2-7; the D call of TRBD2 rests on TCRdb alone, since no DNA is present to check it. The CDR3 runs 14 residues. The CDR3 here is CASSEGLTTYEQYF.

CDR3 sequence: CASSYSNTGVGETQYF. The rearrangement joins TRBV6-5 to TRBJ2-5; TCRdb indicates TRBD1, and absent DNA this call remains unverified. The CDR3 sequence is 16 residues long. Germline values: CDR1 MNHEY, CDR2 SVGAGI.

V and J are TRBV2 and TRBJ1-5; TCRdb returns TRBD1, unconfirmable since there is no DNA. Germline CDR1 SNHLY, CDR2 FYNNEI. The CDR3 contains 15 residues. The CDR3 sequence: CASSVRGIGNQPQHF.

This chain links TRBV28 with TRBJ1-5; TCRdb names TRBD1, which stays unverified in the absence of DNA. This CDR3 is 15 amino acids long. Per germline, CDR1 MDHEN and CDR2 SYDVKM. The CDR3 is CASSLNRALNQPQHF.

This chain links TRBV19 with TRBJ1-1; with no DNA, the TCRdb D assignment of TRBD1 cannot be verified. This CDR3 contains 14 residues. Germline V gives CDR1 LNHDA, CDR2 SQIVND (reference sequence). CDR3 amino acids: CASSATALNTEAFF.

This chain joins TRBV27 and TRBJ2-1; no DNA is available, so the TRBD2 call from TCRdb remains unchecked. Germline CDR1 MNHEY, CDR2 SMNVEV (reference sequence). This CDR3 spans 18 amino acids. The CDR3 here is CASSLSSGGAVGHNEQFF.

The chain uses TRBV5-1 and TRBJ1-1; TCRdb lists TRBD1, though no DNA is available to test this call. The length of the CDR3 is 19 residues. The V gene's germline CDR1 is SGHRS and CDR2 YFSETQ. This chain's CDR3 is CASSFRTLTPGQGSTEAFF.

The chain combines TRBV13 with TRBJ2-5. Per germline, CDR1 PRHDT and CDR2 FYEKMQ (reference sequence). The CDR3 is made up of 16 amino acids. CDR3 protein: CASSSKNQYPQETQYF.

The rearrangement uses TRBV21-1 and TRBJ1-1. TRBV21-1 is designated a pseudogene. This CDR3 has 14 amino acids. This CDR3 reads CASSNRGGITEAFF.

This chain links TRBV27 with TRBJ1-1. From germline, CDR1 is MNHEY and CDR2 SMNVEV (reference sequence). The CDR3 runs to 14 residues. This CDR3 reads CASSLSHINTEAFF.

V is TRBV11-1 and J is TRBJ2-7. The length of the CDR3 is 14 residues. Germline CDR1 reads SGHAT; CDR2 reads FQDESV (reference sequence). CDR3 sequence: CASSSTESTYEQYF.

V gene TRBV9 combines with J gene TRBJ2-1; the D gene TCRdb calls, TRBD2, cannot be checked with no DNA. Per germline, CDR1 SGDLS and CDR2 YYNGEE. The CDR3 extends over 18 amino acids. The CDR3 is CASSAPRTSGGDYNEQFF.

The chain uses TRBV5-1 and TRBJ2-7; TCRdb's D call of TRBD1 is untestable without DNA. This CDR3 is 14 amino acids long. Germline CDR1 is SGHRS and CDR2 is YFSETQ. CDR3 protein: CASSPPGGSYEQYF.

The V call is TRBV9, the J call TRBJ2-2; TCRdb's assignment of TRBD1 cannot be checked, as there is no DNA. This CDR3 is 17 amino acids long. The germline V gene has CDR1 SGDLS and CDR2 YYNGEE. This CDR3 is CASSTAPGQGATGELFF.

The chain has TRBV12-3 or TRBV12-4 and TRBJ1-1. This CDR3 is built from 15 residues. Here the CDR3 reads CASSSRGDLNTEAFF.

The gene calls are TRBV24-1 and TRBJ2-1; checking the TCRdb D call of TRBD1 is not possible without DNA. In germline, CDR1 is KGHDR, CDR2 SFDVKD. CDR3 size: 14 residues. The CDR3 is CATSDELRGGEQFF.

The genes are TRBV6-5 and TRBJ2-2; the TCRdb call, TRBD1, lacks DNA for checking. The germline V gene has CDR1 MNHEY and CDR2 SVGAGI. The CDR3 is 16 amino acids. The CDR3 region is CASSYVQVARTGELFF.

The CDR3 is CASSLATGGLNTEAFF. The chain combines TRBV7-6 with TRBJ1-1; TCRdb returns TRBD1, unconfirmable since there is no DNA. The CDR3 covers 16 residues. Germline V gives CDR1 SGHVS, CDR2 FNYEAQ.

V is TRBV5-1 and J is TRBJ2-2; TCRdb reports TRBD1, a call that lacks DNA to check it against. The CDR3 covers 16 residues. Germline CDR1 is SGHRS and CDR2 is YFSETQ. The CDR3 loop reads CASSLVQGGSTGELFF.

This chain connects TRBV3-1 to TRBJ2-1; checking the TCRdb D call of TRBD2 is not possible without DNA. This CDR3 spans 16 amino acids. From germline, CDR1 is LGHDT and CDR2 YNNKEL (reference sequence). The CDR3 sequence: CASSQDLGLGNNEQFF.

The rearrangement links TRBV2 to TRBJ2-5; lacking DNA, the TRBD1 call made by TCRdb goes unchecked. The CDR3 has 16 amino acids. The germline V gene encodes CDR1 SNHLY and CDR2 FYNNEI. The CDR3 sequence is CAIQFPAGGSGETQYF.

The chain links TRBV12-3 or TRBV12-4 to TRBJ1-4; TCRdb lists TRBD1, though no DNA is available to test this call. CDR3 size: 15 residues. The CDR3 sequence is CASSSGTGINEKLFF.

The chain couples TRBV4-1 to TRBJ2-7; TCRdb names TRBD1, which stays unverified in the absence of DNA. The CDR3 length is 14 residues. The germline V gene has CDR1 MGHRA and CDR2 YSYEKL. The CDR3 spells CASSWDRGKYEQYF.

The chain uses TRBV2 and TRBJ2-3; TCRdb indicates TRBD2, and absent DNA this call remains unverified. Germline CDR1 reads SNHLY; CDR2 reads FYNNEI. CDR3 length: 16 amino acids. The CDR3 reads CASSEEASVLTDTQYF.